This entry features one TCR beta chain sequence. Its cognate antigen is unknown. Measured with immunoSEQ multiplex PCR; TCRdb has only the in-frame clones, and not every one. The sample gives under 150,000 clones, around nine tenths of which show up once; 25% to 30% is in the top ten. The CDR3 is 17 residues long. The V end was cut by 1 base, the J end by 2 bases, with 18 bases between. The germline CDR1 and CDR2 sequences are LNHDA and SQIVND (reference sequence). The sample belongs to a study of T cell responses to AZD1222 COVID-19 vaccine. Overall study findings and caveats: Seropositive at baseline were only 5 to 7 AZD1222 recipients.

The sequence came from an adult in good health. The chain has TRBV19 and TRBJ2-7; weak D call: TRBD2 (6 bases). The source was peripheral blood, collected on day 0 of AZD1222 vaccination. The chain's CDR3 is CASSIGSVGGTTYEQYF. The DNA for the CDR3 is TGTGCCAGTAGTATAGGGAGTGTTGGCGGGACCACCTACGAGCAGTACTTC. Using reference TRBV19 and TRBJ2-7 for the parts outside the CDR3, the full variable domain is DGGITQSPKYLFRKEGQNVTLSCEQNLNHDAMYWYRQDPGQGLRLIYYSQIVNDFQKGDIAEGYSVSREKKESFPLTVTSAQKNPTAFYLCASSIGSVGGTTYEQYFGPGTRLTVT.